This TCR beta chain was captured by sequencing in a study of T-cell memory formation after mild COVID-19. Study-wide findings and caveats: CD4+ bias marked clones expanding day 15 to 37, unlike balanced contracting clones. Cross-reactive memory seemingly joined, as some responding clones were found in pre-infection memory.

The CDR3 covers 13 residues. Germline V CDR1 and CDR2: MNHNS, SASEGT. Trimming stripped 2 bases from V and 7 bases from J, with 11 bases between. This clonotype was detected only a few times. What it binds is not known. TCRdb called the 5' RACE reads again in MiXCR, with one record for every CDR3 protein. The data contain about 290,000 distinct CDR3 sequences, approximately 18% of them singletons. The chain is built from TRBV6-1 and TRBJ2-5, with D unclear. The sequenced sample was PBMCs or a T cell subset sorted from them (not recorded which). This clonotype was obtained from a man aged 18 to 30 who had mild COVID-19 (a few samples of this study predate the infection). Cell type and time point are not known. CDR3 amino acids: CASSEPPGTTQYF. CDR3 DNA: TGTGCCAGCAGTGAACCACCGGGTACGACCCAGTACTTC.